This entry is about one T cell receptor beta chain. Using immunoSEQ multiplex PCR, the repertoire was profiled, and TCRdb retains in-frame clones only, with some absent. The sample carries roughly 120,000 clones, 70% to 90% recorded once. The data were taken from a study of T cell responses to AZD1222 COVID-19 vaccine. The wider study: Doses given second, at about 4 or about 12 weeks, were pooled.

Trimming stripped 5 bases from V and 7 bases from J, with 8 bases between. The CDR3 length is 11 residues. Per germline, CDR1 MDHEN and CDR2 SYDVKM. The chain is built from TRBV28 and TRBJ1-1; D ambiguous. This specimen was peripheral blood, taken on day 0 of AZD1222 vaccination. The TCR originated in an adult in good health. CDR3 loop: CASSGFVEAFF. CDR3 bases: TGTGCCAGCAGTGGATTCGTTGAAGCTTTCTTT.